This T cell receptor beta chain was retrieved from a study of blood T cell repertoires in COVID-19. The wider study: Specimens from acute and convalescent COVID-19 originated in the United States, Italy and Spain. Sources were T cells, B-cell-depleted T cells, or PBMCs; the material itself was cDNA or gDNA.

Germline V CDR1 and CDR2: MNHEY, SVGEGT. Trimming cost V 5 bases and J 7 bases; bases outside gene matches: 7. The CDR3 has 13 amino acids. In the authors' methods: Amplification of reference gene primers provided the estimated nucleated cell counts. The repertoire was sequenced with immunoSEQ multiplex PCR; TCRdb's copy has only in-frame clones and lacks some. The V and J calls and the clone size are those of that table, but D and trimming were determined from the DNA. The sample consists of about 270,000 clones, about 90% of them appearing once. The chain uses TRBV6-2 or TRBV6-3 and TRBJ2-7, with 8 nucleotides matching TRBD1. This TCR was sampled from a woman aged 45 to 65 with acute or convalescent COVID-19. Sequencing was carried out using peripheral blood. Written as DNA, the CDR3 is TGTGCCAGCAGTCAGGGACAGGCCTTTGAGCAGTACTTC. Amino acids: CASSQGQAFEQYF.